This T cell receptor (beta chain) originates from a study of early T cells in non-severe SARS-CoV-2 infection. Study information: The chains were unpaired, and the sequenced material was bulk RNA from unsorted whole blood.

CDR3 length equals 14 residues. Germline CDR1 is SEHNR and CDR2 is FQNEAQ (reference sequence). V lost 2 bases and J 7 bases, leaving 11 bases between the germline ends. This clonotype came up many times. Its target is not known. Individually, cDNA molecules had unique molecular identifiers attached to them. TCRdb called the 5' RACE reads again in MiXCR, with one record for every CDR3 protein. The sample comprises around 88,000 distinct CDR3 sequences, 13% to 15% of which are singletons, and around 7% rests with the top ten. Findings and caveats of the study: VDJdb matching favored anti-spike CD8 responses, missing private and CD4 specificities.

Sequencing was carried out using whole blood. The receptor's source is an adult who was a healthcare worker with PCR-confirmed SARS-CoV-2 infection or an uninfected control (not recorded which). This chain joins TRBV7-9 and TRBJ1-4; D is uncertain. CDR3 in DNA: TGTGCCAGCAGCTTACTTAACGAGGGTGAAAAACTGTTTTTT. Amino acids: CASSLLNEGEKLFF.